This T cell receptor beta chain was captured in a study of regulatory T cells after allogeneic stem cell transplantation (dated by TCRdb to the late 2010s). As for the study more broadly: Each patient's group depended on whether acute graft-versus-host disease developed within 100 days after stem cell transplantation. Fluorescence-activated cell sorting was used to isolate CD4+CD25+CD127- regulatory T cells from patient PBMCs. Conventional CD4+ T cells defined as CD4+CD25+/-CD127+ were also sorted and TCR-sequenced for comparison in the study. The regulatory T-cell TCR repertoire after allogeneic stem cell transplantation was compared between patients with and without acute graft-versus-host disease.

Points on this clonotype: Its antigen is not yet known. Its ends do not fully match the called genes, so a read error is possible.

Overall results and qualifications from the work: No regulatory T-cell clones were found to be shared by all patients, and no significant correlation was observed between sorted cell numbers and the inverse Simpson index. The regulatory T-cell TCR repertoire was less diverse and more focused in patients without graft-versus-host disease than in patients with graft-versus-host disease. In non-GvHD patients, the top 10 regulatory T-cell clones took up a significantly larger share of the repertoire, which suggests that presumably allo-specific protective clones had expanded. Diversity of the conventional CD4+ T-cell repertoire was not significantly different between patients with graft-versus-host disease and patients without graft-versus-host disease. Because of the small patient sample size, validation of the findings in a larger cohort was required.

Sequences SNHLY (CDR1) and FYNNEI (CDR2) are obtained from the germline V gene. Spanning cysteine to phenylalanine, the CDR3 consists of 15 amino acids. Left in the record is the CDR3 DNA by itself, 45 bases read in frame from the first base. What this sample's time point label stands for: 30 days after allogeneic hematopoietic stem cell transplantation. At 30 days after allogeneic hematopoietic stem cell transplantation, peripheral blood mononuclear cells were collected from the patients. Sequencing took place on an Illumina MiSeq. Reverse transcription of RNA was performed with the SMARTer RACE cDNA Amplification kit, after which the TCR beta CDR3 region was amplified. RNA from sorted cells was extracted with the RNeasy Mini Kit. Illumina paired-end sequencing was used to sequence the TCR beta amplicons. In the authors' own workflow: TCR repertoire analysis used MiXCR, VDJtools and the tcR R package. The inverse Simpson index was used to quantify diversity, and clones were categorized as rare, small, medium or expanded according to repertoire proportion. Starting from the raw public reads, TCRdb applied fastp trimming at Q25, assembled clones with MiXCR and retained in-frame beta chains. Entries that share a CDR3 protein sequence are merged under the most common genes and DNA. The V and J calls were not made by the authors but by TCRdb's processing. The sample includes 4,000 to 5,000 distinct CDR3 sequences, with about 96% observed a single time. The top ten constitute roughly 39% of the sample.

The sequences come from sorted CD4+ T cells from blood (whether regulatory or conventional is not recorded), collected 30 days after allogeneic stem cell transplant. Here the chain combines TRBV2 and TRBJ1-6; the D gene assignment is ambiguous. The receptor's source is a human patient who had an allogeneic stem cell transplant, so the T cells may come from the graft donor. The sequenced DNA is TGTGCCAGCAGTCATATGAGCTCCTATAATTCACCCCTGCACTTT. This codes for CASSHMSSYNSPLHF.